This T cell receptor (beta chain) was sequenced during a study of cytotoxic CD8 clonotypes in ibrutinib-treated CLL. V was cut by 9 bases and J by 8 bases, with 17 bases left in between. Germline loops: CDR1 MNHNY, CDR2 SVGAGI (reference sequence). The CDR3 has 13 residues. A few counts support this clone. The assay was immunoSEQ multiplex PCR, and TCRdb's table has in-frame clones only and misses some. The profile shows roughly 150,000 clones, more than 65% of them singletons. The sample in question was PBMCs, obtained after 12 months of ibrutinib treatment. This rearrangement joins TRBV6-6 to TRBJ2-1; TRBD1 might be the D (6 bases). This TCR came from a human donor with chronic lymphocytic leukemia. CDR3 nucleotides: TGTGCCAGTAACACCTTTGGGGGCGATGAGCAGTTCTTC. Encoded protein: CASNTFGGDEQFF.